This is a list of T cell receptor beta chains from one sample in a study of blood T cell repertoires in COVID-19. The table came from immunoSEQ multiplex PCR; TCRdb's copy has only in-frame clones and leaves some out. This table holds more than 150,000 clones, approximately 87% found once. Sequenced sample: peripheral blood. Receptors originate from a woman aged 70-85 years with acute or convalescent COVID-19. The CDR3 runs from the conserved cysteine through the conserved F or W. The order of the fields is J gene, V gene, CDR3 length, CDR3 protein.

j_gene: TRBJ1-2
v_gene: TRBV11-2
len: 13
CDR3aa: CASSPGQNYGYTF

j_gene: TRBJ1-3
v_gene: TRBV18
len: 17
CDR3aa: CASSGQQHTYSGNTIYF

j_gene: TRBJ2-5
v_gene: TRBV7-9
len: 15
CDR3aa: CASSLGGQGTETQYF

j_gene: TRBJ1-2
v_gene: TRBV15
len: 15
CDR3aa: CATSRGGTGGYGYTF

j_gene: TRBJ1-2
v_gene: TRBV19
len: 12
CDR3aa: CASRGTAYGYTF

j_gene: TRBJ2-7
v_gene: TRBV19
len: 15
CDR3aa: CASSKGTSGIYEQYF

j_gene: TRBJ1-1
v_gene: TRBV5-1
len: 14
CDR3aa: CASSLEHGNTEAFF

j_gene: TRBJ2-7
v_gene: TRBV11-1
len: 15
CDR3aa: CASSFRQGSRYEQYF

j_gene: TRBJ1-1
v_gene: TRBV10-3
len: 15
CDR3aa: CAIGAGQQMNTEAFF

j_gene: TRBJ1-3
v_gene: TRBV19
len: 15
CDR3aa: CASSTQAGTRNTIYF

j_gene: TRBJ2-2
v_gene: TRBV27
len: 14
CDR3aa: CASVSAGGAGELFF

j_gene: TRBJ1-5
v_gene: TRBV27
len: 16
CDR3aa: CASSSGTTGSNQPQHF

j_gene: TRBJ1-4
v_gene: TRBV15
len: 15
CDR3aa: CATSRARGLGEKLFF

j_gene: TRBJ2-3
v_gene: TRBV7-7
len: 17
CDR3aa: CASSLRMGGGITDTQYF

j_gene: TRBJ2-2
v_gene: TRBV27
len: 15
CDR3aa: CASSFAGISTGELFF

j_gene: TRBJ1-5
v_gene: TRBV28
len: 14
CDR3aa: CASSFSSSNQPQHF

j_gene: TRBJ1-3
v_gene: TRBV13
len: 15
CDR3aa: CASSLDRISGNTIYF

j_gene: TRBJ1-2
v_gene: TRBV20-1
len: 14
CDR3aa: CSASLQGWGRGYTF

j_gene: TRBJ2-1
v_gene: TRBV29-1
len: 15
CDR3aa: CSVEGGRVPYNEQFF

j_gene: TRBJ2-1
v_gene: TRBV28
len: 15
CDR3aa: CASSHRVSAYNEQFF

j_gene: TRBJ2-3
v_gene: TRBV6-6
len: 17
CDR3aa: CASSRNGLAGGTDTQYF

j_gene: TRBJ2-7
v_gene: TRBV4-2
len: 17
CDR3aa: CASSQDWQLAGFYEQYF

j_gene: TRBJ2-7
v_gene: TRBV6-6
len: 14
CDR3aa: CASSYFLAGDEQYF

j_gene: TRBJ2-1
v_gene: TRBV10-3
len: 11
CDR3aa: CAISESGQEFF

j_gene: TRBJ1-1
v_gene: TRBV29-1
len: 14
CDR3aa: CSVGQGAGQGEAFF

j_gene: TRBJ1-2
v_gene: TRBV2
len: 13
CDR3aa: CASSEQINYGYTF

j_gene: TRBJ1-1
v_gene: TRBV6-5
len: 14
CDR3aa: CASSHELWSTEAFF

j_gene: TRBJ2-1
v_gene: TRBV7-8
len: 16
CDR3aa: CASSATTLGGGLKQFF

j_gene: TRBJ2-3
v_gene: TRBV7-2
len: 17
CDR3aa: CASSFLPAGGRQDTQYF

j_gene: TRBJ2-3
v_gene: TRBV7-3
len: 13
CDR3aa: CASSLTGPDTQYF

j_gene: TRBJ2-7
v_gene: TRBV5-1
len: 15
CDR3aa: CASSILQGAIDEQYF

j_gene: TRBJ2-7
v_gene: TRBV4-1
len: 17
CDR3aa: CASSRYATGDSSYEQYF

j_gene: TRBJ2-5
v_gene: TRBV7-2
len: 12
CDR3aa: CASSFVGASQYF

j_gene: TRBJ2-7
v_gene: TRBV4-3
len: 16
CDR3aa: CASSQDLRQLNYEQYF

j_gene: TRBJ1-4
v_gene: TRBV4-3
len: 15
CDR3aa: CASSQETGRSEKLFF